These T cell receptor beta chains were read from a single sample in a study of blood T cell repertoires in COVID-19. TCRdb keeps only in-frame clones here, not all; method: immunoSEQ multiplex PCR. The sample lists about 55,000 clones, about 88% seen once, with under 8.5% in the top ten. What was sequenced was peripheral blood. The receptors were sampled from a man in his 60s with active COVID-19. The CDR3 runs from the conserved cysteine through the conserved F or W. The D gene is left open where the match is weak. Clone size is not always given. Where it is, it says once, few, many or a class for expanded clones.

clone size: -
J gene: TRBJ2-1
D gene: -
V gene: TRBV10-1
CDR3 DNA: TGCGCCAGCAGTGAGTCGCACGGTAGCTCCTACAATGAGCAGTTCTTC
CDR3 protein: CASSESHGSSYNEQFF

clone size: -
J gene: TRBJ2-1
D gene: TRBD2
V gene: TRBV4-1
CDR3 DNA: TGCGCCAGCACCTCTCCGGCAGTAGCGGGACCCCACAATGAGCAGTTCTTC
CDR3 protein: CASTSPAVAGPHNEQFF

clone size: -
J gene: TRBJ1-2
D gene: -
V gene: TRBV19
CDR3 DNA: TGTGCCAGTAGTATGGGGCCCGGATGGGGCTACACCTTC
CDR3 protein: CASSMGPGWGYTF

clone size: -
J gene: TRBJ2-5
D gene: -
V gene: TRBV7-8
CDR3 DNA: TGTGCCAGCAGCTTTTCACGGGTCTTGCAAGAGACCCAGTACTTC
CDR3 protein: CASSFSRVLQETQYF

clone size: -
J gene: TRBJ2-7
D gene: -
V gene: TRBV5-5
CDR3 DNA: TGTGCCAGCAGCTTGTCCGTCGGAGAATCCTACGAGCAGTACTTC
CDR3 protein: CASSLSVGESYEQYF

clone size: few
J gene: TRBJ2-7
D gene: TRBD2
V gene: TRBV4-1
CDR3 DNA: TGCGCCAGCAGCCTAGGAGCAGCGGGGACCCACGAGCAGTACTTC
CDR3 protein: CASSLGAAGTHEQYF

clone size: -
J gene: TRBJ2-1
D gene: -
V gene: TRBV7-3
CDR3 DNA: TGTGCCAGCAGCGCCGAACCCTACTCCTACAATGAGCAGTTCTTC
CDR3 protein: CASSAEPYSYNEQFF

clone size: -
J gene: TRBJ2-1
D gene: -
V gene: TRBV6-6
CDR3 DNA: TGTGCCACCCTGAGGGCAGAAAGCTCCTACAATGAGCAGTTCTTC
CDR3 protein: CATLRAESSYNEQFF

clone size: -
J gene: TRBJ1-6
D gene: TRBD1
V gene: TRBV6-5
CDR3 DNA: TGTGCCAGCAGTTCAGGGGGCCATAATTCACCCCTCCACTTT
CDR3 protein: CASSSGGHNSPLHF

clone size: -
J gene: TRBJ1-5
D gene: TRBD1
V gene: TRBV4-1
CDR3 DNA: TGCGCCAGCCGGGGGACAGGGGGGAATCAGCCCCAGCATTTT
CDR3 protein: CASRGTGGNQPQHF

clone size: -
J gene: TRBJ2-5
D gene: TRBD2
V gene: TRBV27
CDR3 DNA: TGTGCCAGCAGTCGTGTAGCGGGAGGGCCATGGGAGACCCAGTACTTC
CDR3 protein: CASSRVAGGPWETQYF

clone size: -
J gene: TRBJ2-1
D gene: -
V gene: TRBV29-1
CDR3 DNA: TGCAGCGTGCCGGACTTCAATGAGCAGTTCTTC
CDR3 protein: CSVPDFNEQFF

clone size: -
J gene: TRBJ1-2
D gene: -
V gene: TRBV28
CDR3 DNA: TGTGCCAGCAGACTGGCAGGAATCGGCTATGGCTACACCTTC
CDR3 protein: CASRLAGIGYGYTF

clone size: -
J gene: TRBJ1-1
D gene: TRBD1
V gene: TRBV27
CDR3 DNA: TGTGCCAGCAGTTTAAGGGCAGGGGGACTCACTGAAGCTTTCTTT
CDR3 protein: CASSLRAGGLTEAFF

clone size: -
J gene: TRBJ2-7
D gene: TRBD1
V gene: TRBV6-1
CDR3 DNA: TGTGCCAGCAGTGAGTTGGGACAGGGGGCCTACGAGCAGTACTTC
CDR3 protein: CASSELGQGAYEQYF

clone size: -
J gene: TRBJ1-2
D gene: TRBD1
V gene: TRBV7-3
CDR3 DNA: TGTGCCAGCAGCCATCTATTCAGGGGGCAGCCCTATGGCTACACCTTC
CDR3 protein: CASSHLFRGQPYGYTF

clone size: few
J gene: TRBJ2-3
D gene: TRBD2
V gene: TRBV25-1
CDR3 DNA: TGTGCCAGCAGTTGGGGTAGCGGGAGTAGGGATACGCAGTATTTT
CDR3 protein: CASSWGSGSRDTQYF

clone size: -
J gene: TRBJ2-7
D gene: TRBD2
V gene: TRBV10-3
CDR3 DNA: TGTGCCATCACCCCCGGCGGGAGCTACGAGCAGTACTTC
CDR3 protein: CAITPGGSYEQYF

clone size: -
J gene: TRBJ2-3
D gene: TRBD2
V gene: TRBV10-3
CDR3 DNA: TGTGCCATCAGTACACTAGCGGGGAACTTCACAGATACGCAGTATTTT
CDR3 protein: CAISTLAGNFTDTQYF

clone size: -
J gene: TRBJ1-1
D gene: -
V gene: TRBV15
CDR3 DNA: TGTGCCACCAGCAGAGGGACAGCGGCGAACACTGAAGCTTTCTTT
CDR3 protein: CATSRGTAANTEAFF

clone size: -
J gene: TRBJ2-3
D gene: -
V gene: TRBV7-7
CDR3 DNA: TGTGCTAGCAGCTTAAGGGGGTTGGGAGATACGCAGTATTTT
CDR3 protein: CASSLRGLGDTQYF

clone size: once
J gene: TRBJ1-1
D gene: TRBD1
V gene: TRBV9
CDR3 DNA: TGTGCCAGCAGCCGGGACAGGAGTCCTCAAAGTGAAGCTTTCTTT
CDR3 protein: CASSRDRSPQSEAFF

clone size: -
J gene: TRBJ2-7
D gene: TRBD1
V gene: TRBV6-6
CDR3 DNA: TGTGCCAGCAGACTTCGGGGACAGTCCTACGAGCAGTACTTC
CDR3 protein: CASRLRGQSYEQYF

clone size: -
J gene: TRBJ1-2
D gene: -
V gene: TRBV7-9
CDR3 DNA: TGTGCCAGCAGCTTTGGAGGGACTATAGCCCGCTATGGCTACACCTTC
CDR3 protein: CASSFGGTIARYGYTF

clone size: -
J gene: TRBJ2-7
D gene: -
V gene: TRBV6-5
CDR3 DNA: TGTGCCAGCAGTACTTCCTACGAGCAGTACTTC
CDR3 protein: CASSTSYEQYF

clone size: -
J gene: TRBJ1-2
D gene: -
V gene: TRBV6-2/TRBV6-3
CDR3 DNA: TGTGCCAGCAGTTACTTAGGGGCAGAGAACTATGGCTACACCTTC
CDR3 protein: CASSYLGAENYGYTF

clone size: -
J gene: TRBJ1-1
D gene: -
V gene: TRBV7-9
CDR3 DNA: TGTGCCAGCAGCTTTCCGGGGGACACTGAAGCTTTCTTT
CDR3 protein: CASSFPGDTEAFF

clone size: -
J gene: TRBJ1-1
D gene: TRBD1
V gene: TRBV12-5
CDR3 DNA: TGTGCTAGTGGGGGACAGGGAGGCACTGAAGCTTTCTTT
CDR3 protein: CASGGQGGTEAFF

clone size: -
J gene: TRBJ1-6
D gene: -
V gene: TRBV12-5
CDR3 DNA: TGTGCTAGTGCCTCAACTGCGAGCTCCTATAATTCACCCCTCCACTTT
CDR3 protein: CASASTASSYNSPLHF

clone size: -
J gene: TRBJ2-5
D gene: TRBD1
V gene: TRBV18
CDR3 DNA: TGTGCCAGCTCGGACAGGGGAGCGGAGACCCAGTACTTC
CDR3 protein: CASSDRGAETQYF

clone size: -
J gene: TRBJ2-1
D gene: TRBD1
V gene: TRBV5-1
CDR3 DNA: TGCGCCAGCAGCTGGAAACAGGGGAACTCCTACAATGAGCAGTTCTTC
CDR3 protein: CASSWKQGNSYNEQFF

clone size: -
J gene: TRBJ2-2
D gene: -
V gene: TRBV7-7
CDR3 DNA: TGTGCCAGCAGCTTAGGGGGCGGAAACGGGGAGCTGTTTTTT
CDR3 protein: CASSLGGGNGELFF